The clone carrying this T cell receptor (beta chain) was detected once. The germline V gene encodes CDR1 GTSNPN and CDR2 SVGIG (reference sequence). V was pared by 0 bases and J by 0 bases, with 5 bases between. CDR3 length equals 13 residues. In the original analysis: Amplification of reference gene primers provided the estimated nucleated cell counts. Method: immunoSEQ multiplex PCR; TCRdb's copy keeps in-frame clones and lacks some. V and J calls and clone size are given by that table; D and trimming were obtained from the DNA. The sample yields approximately 32,000 clones, around 88% seen once. The data were taken from a study of blood T cell repertoires in COVID-19. For the study at large: Acute-phase and convalescent COVID-19 samples originated in the United States, Italy and Spain. PBMCs, B-cell-depleted T cells, or T cells were the source of the cDNA or gDNA that made up the material.

Sequencing was performed on peripheral blood. The clonotype comes from a human donor in a cohort sampled during active COVID-19. The gene calls are TRBV30 and TRBJ1-1; D gene uncertain. The CDR3: CAWSVGVNTEAFF. The DNA of the CDR3 is TGTGCCTGGAGTGTTGGAGTGAACACTGAAGCTTTCTTT.